This is a list of T cell receptor beta chains from one sample in a study of beta chain features in type 1 diabetes. The assay was immunoSEQ multiplex PCR, and TCRdb's table has in-frame clones only and misses some. The sample lists 400,000 to 600,000 clones; roughly 30% were seen once. The sample consisted of naive CD4+ T cells from blood. The receptors come from a man in his late teens or twenties in good health. CDR3s leave out the opening cysteine and the closing phenylalanine or tryptophan. Fields, in order: V gene, CDR3 length, clone size, CDR3 protein. Where a row states a size, it is once, few, many or the class of an expanded clone; other rows omit it.

v_call: TRBV2
cdr3_length: 12
clone_size: NA
cdr3_aa: ASMWERDSYEQY

v_call: TRBV10-3
cdr3_length: 14
clone_size: NA
cdr3_aa: AIRFTGTSGSETQY

v_call: TRBV30
cdr3_length: 12
clone_size: NA
cdr3_aa: AWRRVGETYEQY

v_call: TRBV27
cdr3_length: 12
clone_size: NA
cdr3_aa: ASSLRSYQETQY

v_call: TRBV29-1
cdr3_length: 9
clone_size: few
cdr3_aa: SVGTSETQY

v_call: TRBV20-1
cdr3_length: 9
clone_size: NA
cdr3_aa: SASRGNEQF

v_call: TRBV30
cdr3_length: 12
clone_size: NA
cdr3_aa: AWSVESTNEKLF

v_call: TRBV4-3
cdr3_length: 14
clone_size: few
cdr3_aa: ASSQDRWPNTDTQY

v_call: TRBV4-2
cdr3_length: 13
clone_size: NA
cdr3_aa: ASSQGRSSYNEQF

v_call: TRBV29-1
cdr3_length: 10
clone_size: NA
cdr3_aa: SVEMGRETQY

v_call: TRBV12-5
cdr3_length: 11
clone_size: few
cdr3_aa: ASALAGGDEQF

v_call: TRBV2
cdr3_length: 14
clone_size: NA
cdr3_aa: ASKTRERGSYNEQF

v_call: TRBV7-2
cdr3_length: 13
clone_size: few
cdr3_aa: ASSFVAGAPDTQY

v_call: TRBV5-1
cdr3_length: 14
clone_size: NA
cdr3_aa: ASSLVAGATYNEQF

v_call: TRBV7-2
cdr3_length: 13
clone_size: few
cdr3_aa: ASSSMTGGHNEQF

v_call: TRBV7-2
cdr3_length: 11
clone_size: NA
cdr3_aa: ASSLDRNYEQY

v_call: TRBV7-9
cdr3_length: 14
clone_size: NA
cdr3_aa: ASSSRQGSHHPEAF

v_call: TRBV15
cdr3_length: 13
clone_size: NA
cdr3_aa: ATSRAPGARETQY

v_call: TRBV7-9
cdr3_length: 9
clone_size: NA
cdr3_aa: ASSENNEQF

v_call: TRBV19
cdr3_length: 15
clone_size: NA
cdr3_aa: ASSIRRASGYQETQY

v_call: TRBV9
cdr3_length: 13
clone_size: few
cdr3_aa: ASSVGNSGANVLT